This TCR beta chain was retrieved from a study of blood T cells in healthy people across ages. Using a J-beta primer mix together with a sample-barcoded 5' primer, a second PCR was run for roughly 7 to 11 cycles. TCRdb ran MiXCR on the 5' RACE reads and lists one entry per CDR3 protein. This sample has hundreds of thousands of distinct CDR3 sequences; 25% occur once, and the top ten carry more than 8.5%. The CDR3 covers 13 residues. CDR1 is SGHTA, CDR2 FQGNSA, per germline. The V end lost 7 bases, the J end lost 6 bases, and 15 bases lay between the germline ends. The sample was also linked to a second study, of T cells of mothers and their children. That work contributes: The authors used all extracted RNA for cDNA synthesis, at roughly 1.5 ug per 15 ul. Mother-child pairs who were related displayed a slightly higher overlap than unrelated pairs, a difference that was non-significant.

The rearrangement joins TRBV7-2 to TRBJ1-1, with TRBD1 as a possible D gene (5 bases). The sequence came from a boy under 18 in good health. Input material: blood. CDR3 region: CASTPRRGSEAFF. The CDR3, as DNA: TGTGCCAGCACCCCCAGAAGGGGCTCTGAAGCTTTCTTT. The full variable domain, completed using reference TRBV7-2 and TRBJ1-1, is GAGVSQSPSNKVTEKGKDVELRCDPISGHTALYWYRQSLGQGLEFLIYFQGNSAPDKSGLPSDRFSAERTGGSVSTLTIQRTQQEDSAVYLCASTPRRGSEAFFGQGTRLTVV.